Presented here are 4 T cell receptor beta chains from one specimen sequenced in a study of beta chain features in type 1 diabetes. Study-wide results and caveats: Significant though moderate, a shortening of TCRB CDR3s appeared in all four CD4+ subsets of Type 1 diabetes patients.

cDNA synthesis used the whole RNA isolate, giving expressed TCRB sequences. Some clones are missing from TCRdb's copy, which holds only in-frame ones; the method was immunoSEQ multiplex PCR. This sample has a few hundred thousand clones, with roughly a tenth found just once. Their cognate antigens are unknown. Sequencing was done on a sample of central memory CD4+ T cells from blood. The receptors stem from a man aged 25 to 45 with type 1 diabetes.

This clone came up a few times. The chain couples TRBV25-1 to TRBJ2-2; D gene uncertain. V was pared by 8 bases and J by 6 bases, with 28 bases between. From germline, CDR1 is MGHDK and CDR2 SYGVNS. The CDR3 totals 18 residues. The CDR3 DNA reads TGTGCCAGCGGAGCCGCCCCAGGCGTTTCTGGTGTTTCCGGGGAGCTGTTTTTT. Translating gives CASGAAPGVSGVSGELFF.

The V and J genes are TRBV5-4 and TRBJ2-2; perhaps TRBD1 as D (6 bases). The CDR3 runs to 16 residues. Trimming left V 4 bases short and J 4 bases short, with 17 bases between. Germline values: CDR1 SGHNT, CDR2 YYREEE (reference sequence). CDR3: CASSQEGRQVTGELFF. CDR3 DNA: TGTGCCAGCAGCCAAGAGGGCAGACAGGTCACCGGGGAGCTGTTTTTT.

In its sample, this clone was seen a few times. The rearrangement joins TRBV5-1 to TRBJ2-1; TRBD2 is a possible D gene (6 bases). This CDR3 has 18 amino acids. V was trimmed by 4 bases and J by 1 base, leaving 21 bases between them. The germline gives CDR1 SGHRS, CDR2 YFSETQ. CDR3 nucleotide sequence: TGCGCCAGCAGCGGAACCATCTTTGGGGGGAGTTCCTACAATGAGCAGTTCTTC. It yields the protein CASSGTIFGGSSYNEQFF.

CDR3 sequence reads: CASSPRDGEYGYTF. As DNA, the CDR3 is TGTGCCAGCAGTCCCCGGGACGGCGAGTATGGCTACACCTTC. V and J are TRBV6-5 and TRBJ1-2; the D gene is possibly TRBD1 (5 bases). CDR1 is MNHEY, CDR2 SVGAGI, per germline. CDR3 length equals 14 residues. V was cut by 5 bases and J by 5 bases, with 15 bases left in between.